This TCR beta chain originates from a study of blood T cell repertoires in COVID-19. Across the study: Both acute and convalescent COVID-19 samples were obtained from the United States, Italy and Spain.

Trimming shortened V by 5 bases and J by 6 bases, and 13 bases separated the two germline ends. The CDR3 runs to 13 residues. In the authors' workflow: Reference gene primer amplification in the assay estimated nucleated cell counts. TCRdb's table, derived via immunoSEQ multiplex PCR, lists solely in-frame clones and lacks some. The V and J calls and clone size are taken from that table; D and trimming were inferred from the DNA. The table has 200,000 to 250,000 clones, approximately 83% seen once. Those enrolled in Seattle joined during active infection and were followed longitudinally afterward. This clone was observed once.

Sequences were obtained from peripheral blood. The sequence derives from a woman in her twenties or thirties with COVID-19, enrolled during active disease. This chain uses TRBV12-3 or TRBV12-4 with TRBJ1-2; D possibly corresponds to TRBD1 (5 bases). CDR3 amino acids: CASSRQGSDGYTF. In DNA, the CDR3 is TGTGCCAGCAGTAGGCAGGGTTCCGATGGCTACACCTTC.